This T cell receptor (beta chain) was sequenced during a study of CD4+ T cells in melanoma. The assay was immunoSEQ multiplex PCR, and TCRdb's table has in-frame clones only and misses some. The sample records about 5,700 clones, approximately 72% being singletons. CDR3 size: 15 residues. Trimming cost V 0 bases and J 3 bases, with 11 bases left between them. Germline V CDR1 and CDR2: LGHDT, YNNKEL (reference sequence). The chain is built from TRBV3-1 (or the pseudogene TRBV3-2) and TRBJ1-1, with unresolved D. The sequenced sample was cells from a culture (not recorded whether cultured in vitro). This TCR derives from a human donor with melanoma. The CDR3: CASSQDGGWDTEAFF. The CDR3, as DNA: TGTGCCAGCAGCCAAGATGGCGGTTGGGACACTGAAGCTTTCTTT.